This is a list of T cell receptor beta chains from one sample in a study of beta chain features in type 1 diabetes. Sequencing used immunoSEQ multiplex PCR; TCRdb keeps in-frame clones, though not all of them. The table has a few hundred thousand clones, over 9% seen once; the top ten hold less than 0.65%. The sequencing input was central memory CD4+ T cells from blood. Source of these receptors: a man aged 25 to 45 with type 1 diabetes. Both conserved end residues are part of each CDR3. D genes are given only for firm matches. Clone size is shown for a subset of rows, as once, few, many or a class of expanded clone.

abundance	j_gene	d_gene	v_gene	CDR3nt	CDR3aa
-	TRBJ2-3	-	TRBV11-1	TGTGCCAGCAGGCCCGGGACCGGCAGCACAGATACGCAGTATTTT	CASRPGTGSTDTQYF
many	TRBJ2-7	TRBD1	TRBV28	TGTGCCAGCCGGACAGGGATTTCCTACGAGCAGTACTTC	CASRTGISYEQYF
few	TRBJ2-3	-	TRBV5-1	TGCGCCAGCAGCTTGGGAGGTCCCGGCGGAGATACGCAGTATTTT	CASSLGGPGGDTQYF
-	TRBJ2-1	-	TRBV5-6	TGTGCCAGCAGCTTGGCCGGGGGCAGGGTCTGGAATGAGCAGTTCTTC	CASSLAGGRVWNEQFF
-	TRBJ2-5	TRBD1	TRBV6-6	TGTGCCATCAGTGAGGGGACAGGATCGGAAGAGACCCAGTACTTC	CAISEGTGSEETQYF
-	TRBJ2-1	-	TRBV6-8	TGTGCCACCTGGACTTATAATGAGCAGTTCTTC	CATWTYNEQFF
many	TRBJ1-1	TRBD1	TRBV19	TGTGCCAGTAAGGCAGGGGGCACTGAAGCTTTCTTT	CASKAGGTEAFF
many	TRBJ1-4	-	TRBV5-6	TGTGCCAGCAGCCATCAACAGGGAGGAAAACTGTTTTTT	CASSHQQGGKLFF
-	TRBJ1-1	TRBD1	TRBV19	TGTGCCAGTATCCTACAGGGGGCGAACACTGAAGCTTTCTTT	CASILQGANTEAFF
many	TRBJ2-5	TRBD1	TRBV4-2	TGTGCCAGCAGCCAAGCCGGGACAGGGGAAGAGACCCAGTACTTC	CASSQAGTGEETQYF
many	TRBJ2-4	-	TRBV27	TGTGCCAGCAGTTTATCGGGGCTAGCGCCCAAAAACATTCAGTACTTC	CASSLSGLAPKNIQYF
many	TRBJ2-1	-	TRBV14	TGTGCCAGCAGCCAAGATACGCAGACCAGCCTGTTCTTC	CASSQDTQTSLFF
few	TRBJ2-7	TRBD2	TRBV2	TGTGCCAGCAGTAAACTAGCGGGATCGGGCGAGCAGTACTTC	CASSKLAGSGEQYF
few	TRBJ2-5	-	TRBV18	TGTGCCAGCTCACCCCTACAGGGAGTAGGTGAGACCCAGTACTTC	CASSPLQGVGETQYF
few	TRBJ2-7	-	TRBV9	TGTGCCAGCAGCGTAGAGTGGGGCGGCGAGCAGTACTTC	CASSVEWGGEQYF
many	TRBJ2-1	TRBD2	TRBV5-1	TGCGCCAGCAGCTTGGACCTAGCGGGAGTAGGGGAGCAGTTCTTC	CASSLDLAGVGEQFF
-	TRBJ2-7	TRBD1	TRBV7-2	TGTGCCAGCAGCACACGACAGGGAGCCTACGAGCAGTACTTC	CASSTRQGAYEQYF
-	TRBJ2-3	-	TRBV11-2	TGTGCCAGCAGCCGACCACCCAGGGGGGCCCGAGATACGCAGTATTTT	CASSRPPRGARDTQYF
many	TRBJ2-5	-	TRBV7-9	TGTGCCAGCAGCTCTTTTGTCGACTACCAAGAGACCCAGTACTTC	CASSSFVDYQETQYF
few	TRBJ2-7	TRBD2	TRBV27	TGTGCCAGCAGTAGGGTGTTTGGTAGGGAGGGGACCTACGAGCAGTACTTC	CASSRVFGREGTYEQYF
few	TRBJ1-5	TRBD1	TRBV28	TGTGCCAGCACCCCCCAGGGGGCGGAGGGTCAGCCCCAGCATTTT	CASTPQGAEGQPQHF
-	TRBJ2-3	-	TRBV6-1	TGTGCCAGCAGTGAAGCGGGCTTTAGCACAGATACGCAGTATTTT	CASSEAGFSTDTQYF
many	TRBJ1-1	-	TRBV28	TGTGCCAGCAGATACTTCACTAACACTGAAGCTTTCTTT	CASRYFTNTEAFF
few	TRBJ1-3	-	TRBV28	TGTGCCAGCAGTGTAACTGGAAACACCATATATTTT	CASSVTGNTIYF
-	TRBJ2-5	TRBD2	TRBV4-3	TGCGCCAGCAGCCAAGATGAGCGCGGGACTAGCGGGAGGAGAGAGACCCAGTACTTC	CASSQDERGTSGRRETQYF
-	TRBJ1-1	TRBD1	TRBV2	TGTGCCAGCAGTGTCTCTGGGACAGGGAACACTGAAGCTTTCTTT	CASSVSGTGNTEAFF
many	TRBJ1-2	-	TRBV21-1	TGTGCCAGCAGCAAAGGACTGCTTAACTATGGCTACACCTTC	CASSKGLLNYGYTF
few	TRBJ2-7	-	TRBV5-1	TGCGCCAGCAGCCGGAATGAGGCCGTCGAGCAGTACTTC	CASSRNEAVEQYF
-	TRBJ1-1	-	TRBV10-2	TGCGCCAGCAGTGAACCAGGGAACACTGAAGCTTTCTTT	CASSEPGNTEAFF
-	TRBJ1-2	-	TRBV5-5	TGTGCCAGCAGCTCGGGTCGCTACTATGGCTACACCTTC	CASSSGRYYGYTF
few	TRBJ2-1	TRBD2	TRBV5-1	TGCGCCAGCAGCTTGCTAGCGGCCAATGAGCAGTTCTTC	CASSLLAANEQFF
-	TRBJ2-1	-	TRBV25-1	TGTGCCAGCAGTGAGCCCGGGACAAGAAATGAGCAGTTCTTC	CASSEPGTRNEQFF
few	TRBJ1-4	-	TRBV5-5	TGTGCCAGCAGCTTGGCCCAGGGTGGAGAAAAACTGTTTTTT	CASSLAQGGEKLFF
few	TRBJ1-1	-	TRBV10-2	TGCGCCAGCAGTGGTTGGACGCGGAACACTGAAGCTTTCTTT	CASSGWTRNTEAFF
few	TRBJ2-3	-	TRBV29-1	TGCAGCGGGCGAGCCCCGGGAGATACGCAGTATTTT	CSGRAPGDTQYF
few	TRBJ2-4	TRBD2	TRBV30	TGTGCCTTAGAGAACAGCGGGGGGGCCAAAAACATTCAGTACTTC	CALENSGGAKNIQYF
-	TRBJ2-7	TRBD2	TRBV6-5	TGTGCCATCAGTGAGGCGGGGGGCGAGCAGTACTTC	CAISEAGGEQYF
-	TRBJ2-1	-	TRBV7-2	TGTGCCAGCAGCCCTCTCGGTGGCGGAGACAATGAGCAGTTCTTC	CASSPLGGGDNEQFF
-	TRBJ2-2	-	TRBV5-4	TGTGCCAGCAGCTTGGAGGTCCAGGGGGAGCTGTTTTTT	CASSLEVQGELFF
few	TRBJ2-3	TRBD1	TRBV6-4	TGTGCCAGCAGTGCCAGGGGGCCAGATACGCAGTATTTT	CASSARGPDTQYF
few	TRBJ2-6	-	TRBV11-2	TGTGCCAGCAGCCCTCAGGGTTTCTCGGCTGGGGCCAACGTCCTGACTTTC	CASSPQGFSAGANVLTF
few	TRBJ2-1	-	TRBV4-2	TGTGCCAGCAGCTTTTTGCCCCCTCGCAATGAGCAGTTCTTC	CASSFLPPRNEQFF
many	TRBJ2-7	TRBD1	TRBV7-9	TGTGCCAGCAGCTTGACAGGGGGCTCCTACGAGCAGTACTTC	CASSLTGGSYEQYF
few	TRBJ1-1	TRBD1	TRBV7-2	TGTGCCAGCAGCTTCACAGGGGGCACTGAAGCTTTCTTT	CASSFTGGTEAFF
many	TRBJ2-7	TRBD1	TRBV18	TGTGCCAGCTCACCACCGGGACAGCTGATCTACGAGCAGTACTTC	CASSPPGQLIYEQYF
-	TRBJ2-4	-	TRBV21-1	TGTGCCAGCAGCAAAGAGCGCCTAGCGGCCAAAAACATTCAGTACTTC	CASSKERLAAKNIQYF